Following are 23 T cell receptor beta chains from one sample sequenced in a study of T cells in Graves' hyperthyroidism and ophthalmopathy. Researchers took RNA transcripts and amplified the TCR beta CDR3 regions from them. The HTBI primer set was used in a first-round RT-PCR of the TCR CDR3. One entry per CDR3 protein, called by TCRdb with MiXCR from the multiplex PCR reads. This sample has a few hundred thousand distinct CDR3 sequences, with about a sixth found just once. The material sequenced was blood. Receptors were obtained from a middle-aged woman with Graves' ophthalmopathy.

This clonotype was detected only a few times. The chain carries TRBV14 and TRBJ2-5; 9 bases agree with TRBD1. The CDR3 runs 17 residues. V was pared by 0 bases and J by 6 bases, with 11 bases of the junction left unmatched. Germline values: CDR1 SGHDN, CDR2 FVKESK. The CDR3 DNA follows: TGTGCCAGCAGCCAAGATCAAACAGGGGGCACCGCGAAGACCCAGTACTTC. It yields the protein CASSQDQTGGTAKTQYF.

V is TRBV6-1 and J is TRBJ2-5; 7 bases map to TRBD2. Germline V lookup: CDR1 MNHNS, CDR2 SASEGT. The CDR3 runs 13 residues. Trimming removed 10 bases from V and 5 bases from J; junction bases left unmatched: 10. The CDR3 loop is CATFRGSGETQYF. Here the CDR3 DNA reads TGTGCCACCTTCCGCGGTAGCGGGGAGACCCAGTACTTC.

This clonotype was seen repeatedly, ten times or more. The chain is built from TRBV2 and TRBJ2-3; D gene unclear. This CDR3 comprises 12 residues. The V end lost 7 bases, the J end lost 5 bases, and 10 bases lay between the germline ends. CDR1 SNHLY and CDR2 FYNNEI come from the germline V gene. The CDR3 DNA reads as TGTGCCAGCAACAAATGGGGAGATACGCAGTATTTT. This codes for CASNKWGDTQYF.

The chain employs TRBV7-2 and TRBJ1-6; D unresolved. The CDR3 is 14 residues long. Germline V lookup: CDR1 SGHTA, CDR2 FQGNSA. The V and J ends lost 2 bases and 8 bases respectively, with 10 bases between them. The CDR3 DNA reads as TGTGCCAGCAGCTTACCCCGGGAAGATTCACCCCTCCACTTT. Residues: CASSLPREDSPLHF. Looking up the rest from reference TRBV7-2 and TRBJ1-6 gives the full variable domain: GAGVSQSPSNKVTEKGKDVELRCDPISGHTALYWYRQSLGQGLEFLIYFQGNSAPDKSGLPSDRFSAERTGGSVSTLTIQRTQQEDSAVYLCASSLPREDSPLHFGNGTRLTVT.

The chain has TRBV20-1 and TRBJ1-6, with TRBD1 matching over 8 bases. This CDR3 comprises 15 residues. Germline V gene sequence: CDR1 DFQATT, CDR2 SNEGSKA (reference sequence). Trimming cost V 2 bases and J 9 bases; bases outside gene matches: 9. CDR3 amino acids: CSARTQGAVFSPLHF. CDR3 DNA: TGCAGTGCTAGAACGCAGGGGGCAGTTTTTTCACCCCTCCACTTT.

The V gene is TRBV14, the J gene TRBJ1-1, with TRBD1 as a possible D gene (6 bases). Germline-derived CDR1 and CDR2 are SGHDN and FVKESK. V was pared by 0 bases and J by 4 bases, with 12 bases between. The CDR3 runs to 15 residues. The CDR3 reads CASSQEQGRSTEAFF. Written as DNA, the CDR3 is TGTGCCAGCAGCCAAGAACAGGGCCGGAGCACTGAAGCTTTCTTT.

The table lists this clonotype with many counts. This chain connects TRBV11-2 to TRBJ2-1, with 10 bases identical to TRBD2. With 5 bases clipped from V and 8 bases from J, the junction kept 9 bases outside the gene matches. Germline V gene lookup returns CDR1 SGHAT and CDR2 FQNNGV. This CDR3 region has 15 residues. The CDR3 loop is CASSQFLAGVDEQFF. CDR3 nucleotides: TGTGCCAGCAGCCAATTCCTAGCGGGAGTCGATGAGCAGTTCTTC.

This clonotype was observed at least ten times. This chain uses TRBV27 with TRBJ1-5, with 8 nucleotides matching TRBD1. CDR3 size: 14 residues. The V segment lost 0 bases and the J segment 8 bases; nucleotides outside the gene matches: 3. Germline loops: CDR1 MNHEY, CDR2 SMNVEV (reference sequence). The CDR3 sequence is CASSLSGQAKPQHF. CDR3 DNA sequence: TGTGCCAGCAGTTTATCGGGACAGGCAAAGCCCCAGCATTTT.

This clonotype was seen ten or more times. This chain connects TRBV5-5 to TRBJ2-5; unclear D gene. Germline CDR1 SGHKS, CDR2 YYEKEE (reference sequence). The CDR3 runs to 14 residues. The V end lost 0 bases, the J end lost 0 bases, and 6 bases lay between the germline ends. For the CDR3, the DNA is TGTGCCAGCAGCTTGGTTACAAACCAAGAGACCCAGTACTTC. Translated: CASSLVTNQETQYF.

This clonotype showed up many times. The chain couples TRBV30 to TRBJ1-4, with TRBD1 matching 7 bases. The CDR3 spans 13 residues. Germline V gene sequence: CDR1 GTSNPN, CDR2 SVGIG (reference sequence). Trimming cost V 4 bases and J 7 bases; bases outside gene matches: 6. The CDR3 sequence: CAWMGQPGEKLFF. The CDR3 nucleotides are TGTGCCTGGATGGGACAGCCGGGTGAAAAACTGTTTTTT.

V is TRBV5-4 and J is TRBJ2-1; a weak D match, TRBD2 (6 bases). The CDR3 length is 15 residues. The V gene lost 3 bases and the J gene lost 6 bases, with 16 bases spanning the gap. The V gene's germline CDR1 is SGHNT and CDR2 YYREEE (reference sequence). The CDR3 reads CASSSPSAGPNEQFF. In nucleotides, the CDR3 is TGTGCCAGCAGCTCCCCCTCCGCGGGGCCCAATGAGCAGTTCTTC.

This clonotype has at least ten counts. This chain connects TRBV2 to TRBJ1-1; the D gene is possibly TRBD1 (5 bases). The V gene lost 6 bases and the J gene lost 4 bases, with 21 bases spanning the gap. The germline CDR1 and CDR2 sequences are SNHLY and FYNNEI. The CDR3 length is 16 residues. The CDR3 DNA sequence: TGTGCCAGCAGGGGGACGGGCCACAGGAGGGGCACTGAAGCTTTCTTT. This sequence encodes CASRGTGHRRGTEAFF.

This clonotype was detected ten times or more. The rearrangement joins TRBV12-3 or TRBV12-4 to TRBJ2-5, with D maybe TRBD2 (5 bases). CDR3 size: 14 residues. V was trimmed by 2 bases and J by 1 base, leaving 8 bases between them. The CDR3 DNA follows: TGTGCCAGCAGTTTAACGGGGTCCCAAGAGACCCAGTACTTC. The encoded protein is CASSLTGSQETQYF.

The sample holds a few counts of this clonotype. The CDR3 coding sequence is TGTGCCAGCAGCTTCTTATCAGCGGGGGTATACAATGAGCAGTTCTTC. It encodes CASSFLSAGVYNEQFF. This chain links TRBV7-9 with TRBJ2-1; 8 bases fit TRBD2. The J segment lost 4 bases and the V segment lost 3 bases, leaving 8 bases of the junction unmatched. Germline V gene lookup returns CDR1 SEHNR and CDR2 FQNEAQ (reference sequence). The CDR3 has 16 residues.

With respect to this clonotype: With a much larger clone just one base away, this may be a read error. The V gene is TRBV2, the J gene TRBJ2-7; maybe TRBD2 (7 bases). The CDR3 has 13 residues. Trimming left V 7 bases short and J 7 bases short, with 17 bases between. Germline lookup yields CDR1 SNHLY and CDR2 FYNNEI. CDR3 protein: CASMWGGLDEQYF. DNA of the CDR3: TGTGCCAGCATGTGGGGGGGCTTGGATGAGCAGTACTTC. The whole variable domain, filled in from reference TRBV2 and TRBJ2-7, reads EPEVTQTPSHQVTQMGQEVILRCVPISNHLYFYWYRQILGQKVEFLVSFYNNEISEKSEIFDDQFSVERPDGSNFTLKIRSTKLEDSAMYFCASMWGGLDEQYFGPGTRLTVT.

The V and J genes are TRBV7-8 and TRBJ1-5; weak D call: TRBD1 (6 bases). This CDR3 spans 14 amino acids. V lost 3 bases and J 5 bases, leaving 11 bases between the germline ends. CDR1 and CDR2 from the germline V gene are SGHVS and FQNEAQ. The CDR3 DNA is TGTGCCAGCAGCTTGTCACGGGGGCATCAGCCCCAGCATTTT. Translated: CASSLSRGHQPQHF.

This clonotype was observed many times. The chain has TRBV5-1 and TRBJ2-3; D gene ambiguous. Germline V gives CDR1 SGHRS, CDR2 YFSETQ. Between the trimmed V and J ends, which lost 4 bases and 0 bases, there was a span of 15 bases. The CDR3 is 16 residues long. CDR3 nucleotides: TGCGCCAGCAGCCTGACGCGCGGCCTGAGCACAGATACGCAGTATTTT. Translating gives CASSLTRGLSTDTQYF.

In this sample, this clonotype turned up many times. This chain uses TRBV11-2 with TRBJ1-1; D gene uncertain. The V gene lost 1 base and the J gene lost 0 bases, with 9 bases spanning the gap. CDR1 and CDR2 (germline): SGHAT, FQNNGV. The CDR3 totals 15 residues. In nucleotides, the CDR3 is TGTGCCAGCAGCTTAGGCGTTTCGGTGAACACTGAAGCTTTCTTT. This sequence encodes CASSLGVSVNTEAFF.

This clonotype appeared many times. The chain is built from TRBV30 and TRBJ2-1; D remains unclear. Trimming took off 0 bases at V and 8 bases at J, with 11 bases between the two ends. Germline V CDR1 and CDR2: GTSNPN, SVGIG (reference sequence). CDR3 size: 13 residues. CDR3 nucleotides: TGTGCCTGGAGTGTAAGGGTTCTGGATGAGCAGTTCTTC. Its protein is CAWSVRVLDEQFF.

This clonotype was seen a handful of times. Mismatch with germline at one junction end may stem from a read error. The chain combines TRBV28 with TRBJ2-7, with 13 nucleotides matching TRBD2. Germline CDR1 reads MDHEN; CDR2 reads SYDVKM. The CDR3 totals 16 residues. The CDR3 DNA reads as TGTGCCAGTAGTTCTCGGACTAGCGGGAGACTCCACGAGCAGTACTTC. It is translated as CASSSRTSGRLHEQYF. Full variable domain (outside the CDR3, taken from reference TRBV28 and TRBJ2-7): DVKVTQSSRYLVKRTGEKVFLECVQDMDHENMFWYRQDPGLGLRLIYFSYDVKMKEKGDIPEGYSVSREKKERFSLILESASTNQTSMYLCASSSRTSGRLHEQYFGPGTRLTVT.

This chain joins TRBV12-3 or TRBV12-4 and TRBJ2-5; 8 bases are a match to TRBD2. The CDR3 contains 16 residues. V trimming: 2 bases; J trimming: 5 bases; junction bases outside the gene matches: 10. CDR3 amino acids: CASSLMGRGGGETQYF. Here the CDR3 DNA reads TGTGCCAGCAGTTTAATGGGTCGGGGGGGCGGTGAGACCCAGTACTTC.

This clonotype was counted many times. CDR3 DNA: TGTGCCAGCAGCCGAGGACAGTCGAACACCGGGGAGCTGTTTTTT. This gives the protein CASSRGQSNTGELFF. The V gene is TRBV2, the J gene TRBJ2-2; TRBD1 is a possible D gene (6 bases). V was trimmed by 6 bases and J by 0 bases, leaving 11 bases between them. Germline values: CDR1 SNHLY, CDR2 FYNNEI. The CDR3 loop spans 15 amino acids. The entire variable domain, with the rest obtained from reference TRBV2 and TRBJ2-2, is as follows: EPEVTQTPSHQVTQMGQEVILRCVPISNHLYFYWYRQILGQKVEFLVSFYNNEISEKSEIFDDQFSVERPDGSNFTLKIRSTKLEDSAMYFCASSRGQSNTGELFFGEGSRLTVL.

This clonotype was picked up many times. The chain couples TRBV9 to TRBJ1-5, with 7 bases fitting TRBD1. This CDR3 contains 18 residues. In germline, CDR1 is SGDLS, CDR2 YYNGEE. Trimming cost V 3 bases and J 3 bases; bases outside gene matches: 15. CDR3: CASSERIRTGWYNQPQHF. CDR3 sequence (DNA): TGTGCCAGCAGCGAGAGGATCAGGACAGGTTGGTACAATCAGCCCCAGCATTTT.